These 19 T cell receptor beta chains share one sample of origin, sequenced in a study of shared clonotypes between healthy human individuals. The method was immunoSEQ multiplex PCR; TCRdb's version includes in-frame clones alone and lacks a portion of them. This table holds over a million clones, about four fifths found once. The sequencing input was memory CD4+ T cells from PBMCs. The subset was: CD45RA-negative fraction. The receptors were sampled from a man between 18 and 35 years old in good health. Some clones in this sample may be carry-over from other donors' samples.

V and J are TRBV5-5 and TRBJ1-2; 7 bases are a match to TRBD1. Per germline, CDR1 SGHKS and CDR2 YYEKEE (reference sequence). The CDR3 sequence is 14 residues long. With V trimmed by 0 bases and J by 4 bases, 3 bases remained unmatched. This CDR3 reads CASSLARTGYGYTF. The CDR3 nucleotides read TGTGCCAGCAGCTTGGCTCGGACAGGCTATGGCTACACCTTC.

The chain links TRBV7-3 to TRBJ2-5, with 7 positions matching TRBD1. CDR1 and CDR2 from the germline V gene are SGHTA and FQGTGA. The CDR3 has 14 residues. V lost 5 bases and J lost 4; bases outside the gene matches: 7. Here the CDR3 DNA reads TGTGCCAGCAGCGCCAGGACAGGAATAGAGACCCAGTACTTC. Translated: CASSARTGIETQYF.

The CDR3 nucleotides read TGTGCCAGCAGCAGCCCCTTCCGCTACGAGCAGTACTTC. It specifies CASSSPFRYEQYF. The J gene is TRBJ2-7, the V gene TRBV5-6, with D unresolved. In germline, CDR1 is SGHDT, CDR2 YYEEEE. The CDR3 sequence is 13 residues long. V was pared by 4 bases and J by 3 bases, with 11 bases between.

The V call is TRBV7-9, the J call TRBJ2-1, with a tentative D call TRBD2 (6 bases). The V end was cut by 1 base, the J end by 2 bases, with 15 bases between. In germline, CDR1 is SEHNR, CDR2 FQNEAQ (reference sequence). The CDR3 loop spans 17 amino acids. The CDR3 protein is CASSLVGEVAAYNEQFF. The CDR3 DNA reads TGTGCCAGCAGCTTAGTGGGGGAGGTAGCCGCCTACAATGAGCAGTTCTTC.

Regarding this clone: Other DNA sequences in this sample translate to the same CDR3. The chain uses TRBV30 and TRBJ1-3, with no clear D. V lost 0 bases and J 5 bases, leaving 5 bases between the germline ends. Looked up from germline, CDR1 is GTSNPN and CDR2 is SVGIG (reference sequence). The CDR3 contains 12 residues. The CDR3 region is CAWSVPRNTIYF. The CDR3, as DNA: TGTGCCTGGAGTGTACCCAGAAACACCATATATTTT.

V usage is TRBV2 and J usage is TRBJ2-7; no clear D gene. From germline, CDR1 is SNHLY and CDR2 FYNNEI. Between the trimmed V and J ends, which lost 4 bases and 0 bases, there was a span of 10 bases. The CDR3 contains 14 residues. The CDR3 bases are TGTGCCAGCAGTGGAACAGCGAGCTCCTACGAGCAGTACTTC. This encodes CASSGTASSYEQYF.

This rearrangement joins TRBV7-8 to TRBJ2-2, with TRBD2 matching 9 bases. V trimming: 1 base; J trimming: 6 bases; junction bases outside the gene matches: 6. Germline CDR1 SGHVS, CDR2 FQNEAQ. The length of the CDR3 is 16 residues. This chain's CDR3 is CASSLGAGGMAGELFF. The CDR3 bases are TGTGCCAGCAGCTTAGGAGCGGGAGGAATGGCCGGGGAGCTGTTTTTT.

The sample holds a few counts of this clone. The V call is TRBV7-8, the J call TRBJ1-4, with D perhaps TRBD1 (5 bases). The V end was cut by 5 bases, the J end by 4 bases, with 11 bases between. The CDR3 is made up of 14 amino acids. Germline V CDR1 and CDR2: SGHVS, FQNEAQ. Here the CDR3 DNA reads TGTGCCAGCAGCACGGGGCAGGGTAATGAAAAACTGTTTTTT. Its translation is CASSTGQGNEKLFF. Full variable domain (missing parts from reference TRBV7-8 and TRBJ1-4): GAGVSQSPRYKVAKRGQDVALRCDPISGHVSLFWYQQALGQGPEFLTYFQNEAQLDKSGLPSDRFFAERPEGSVSTLKIQRTQQEDSAVYLCASSTGQGNEKLFFGSGTQLSVL.

This clone was seen at least ten times. The V call is TRBV5-1, the J call TRBJ1-2, with 7 bases identical to TRBD1. The CDR3 has 15 residues. V shed 0 bases, J shed 8 bases, and the junction held 10 bases outside the gene matches. Germline-derived CDR1 and CDR2 are SGHRS and YFSETQ. The CDR3 sequence: CASSLGTGPPGGYTF. The CDR3 DNA reads as TGCGCCAGCAGCTTGGGGACAGGTCCCCCGGGAGGCTACACCTTC.

The chain uses TRBV19 and TRBJ1-3; no clear D. Germline V gene sequence: CDR1 LNHDA, CDR2 SQIVND (reference sequence). Between the trimmed V and J ends, which lost 0 bases and 0 bases, there was a span of 15 bases. The CDR3 covers 18 residues. CDR3: CASSIDMRGWGSGNTIYF. The CDR3 DNA reads as TGTGCCAGTAGTATAGATATGAGAGGCTGGGGCTCTGGAAACACCATATATTTT.

This clone was counted once. This chain joins TRBV18 and TRBJ2-3, with a tentative D call TRBD1 (5 bases). Germline V gene lookup returns CDR1 KGHSH and CDR2 LQKENI. Trimming shortened V by 3 bases and J by 4 bases, and 8 bases separated the two germline ends. This CDR3 spans 13 amino acids. The CDR3 protein is CASSPRGADTQYF. DNA for the CDR3: TGTGCCAGCTCACCTAGGGGCGCAGATACGCAGTATTTT.

The CDR3 DNA reads TGTGCCAGCAGCAAAGTTCTTGCGACAGGGCCCCTTGAAAAACTGTTTTTT. Amino acids: CASSKVLATGPLEKLFF. The chain carries TRBV21-1 and TRBJ1-4; the table calls TRBD1, which could not be checked here. TRBV21-1 is a known pseudogene. The CDR3 is 17 amino acids.

Notes on this clone: Other DNA sequences in this specimen translate into the identical CDR3. This chain uses TRBV7-2 with TRBJ1-1; no reliable D call. V was cut by 1 base and J by 4 bases, with 7 bases left in between. CDR1 is SGHTA and CDR2 is FQGNSA in the germline V gene. This CDR3 has 13 amino acids. The CDR3 nucleotides read TGTGCCAGCAGCTTAGGGGGTTTCACTGAAGCTTTCTTT. Translation gives CASSLGGFTEAFF.

The chain uses TRBV10-3 and TRBJ2-1; TRBD2 is a possible D gene (6 bases). The CDR3 is 14 amino acids. Germline V gene lookup returns CDR1 ENHRY and CDR2 SYGVKD. Trimming took 11 bases from V and 3 from J, leaving 17 bases between them. This chain's CDR3 is CAAKEGSGYNEQFF. The CDR3 DNA reads TGTGCCGCAAAGGAAGGTAGCGGCTACAATGAGCAGTTCTTC.

The chain couples TRBV7-8 to TRBJ2-2; D possibly corresponds to TRBD2 (5 bases). Trimming took 8 bases from V and 5 from J, leaving 9 bases between them. The CDR3 sequence is 12 residues long. The V gene's germline CDR1 is SGHVS and CDR2 FQNEAQ. The CDR3, as DNA: TGTGCCAGCGGCCCGGGGACCGGGGAGCTGTTTTTT. Translated: CASGPGTGELFF.

The chain combines TRBV7-9 with TRBJ1-2; D is possibly TRBD1 (6 bases). V was cut by 1 base and J by 13 bases, with 13 bases left in between. CDR3 length: 12 amino acids. In germline, CDR1 is SEHNR, CDR2 FQNEAQ (reference sequence). For the CDR3, the DNA is TGTGCCAGCAGCTTAGTTTGGGGGGCTGCCACCTTC. Protein product: CASSLVWGAATF.

The chain links TRBV9 to TRBJ2-7; D unclear. The germline gives CDR1 SGDLS, CDR2 YYNGEE. V was pared by 0 bases and J by 4 bases, with 14 bases between. The CDR3 totals 15 residues. Here the CDR3 DNA reads TGTGCCAGCAGCGTAGGACGTTTCTTGGGGTACGAGCAGTACTTC. Translation: CASSVGRFLGYEQYF.

This chain uses TRBV28 with TRBJ2-1; TRBD2 matches at 11 bases. J was trimmed by 5 bases and V by 5 bases; bases with no gene match: 8. The CDR3 spans 16 residues. Germline V gives CDR1 MDHEN, CDR2 SYDVKM. This CDR3 reads CASSPGTSGPNNEQFF. The CDR3 DNA is TGTGCCAGCAGTCCTGGGACTAGCGGACCTAACAATGAGCAGTTCTTC.

The gene calls are TRBV6-5 and TRBJ2-1; possibly TRBD2 for D (6 bases). Germline V gene lookup returns CDR1 MNHEY and CDR2 SVGAGI. The CDR3 is 16 amino acids. V lost 4 bases and J 5 bases, leaving 18 bases between the germline ends. Here the CDR3 reads CASSLASDLGDNEQFF. DNA for the CDR3: TGTGCCAGCAGTTTGGCTAGCGACCTCGGGGACAATGAGCAGTTCTTC.